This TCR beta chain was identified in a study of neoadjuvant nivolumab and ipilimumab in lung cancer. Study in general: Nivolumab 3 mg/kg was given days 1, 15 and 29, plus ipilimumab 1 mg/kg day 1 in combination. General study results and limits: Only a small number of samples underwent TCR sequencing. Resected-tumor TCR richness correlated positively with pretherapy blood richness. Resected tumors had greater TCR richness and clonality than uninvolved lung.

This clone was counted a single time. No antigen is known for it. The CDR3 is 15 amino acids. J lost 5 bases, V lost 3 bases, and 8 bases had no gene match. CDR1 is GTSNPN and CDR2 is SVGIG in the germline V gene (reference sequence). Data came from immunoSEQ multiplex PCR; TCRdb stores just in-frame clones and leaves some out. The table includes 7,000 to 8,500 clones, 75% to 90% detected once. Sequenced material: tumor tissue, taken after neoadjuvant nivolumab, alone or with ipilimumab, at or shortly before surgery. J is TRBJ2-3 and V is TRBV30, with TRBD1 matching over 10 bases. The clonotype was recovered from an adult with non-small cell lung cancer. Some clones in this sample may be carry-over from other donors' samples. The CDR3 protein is CAWSAGTGVGDTQYF. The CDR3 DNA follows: TGTGCCTGGAGCGCCGGGACAGGGGTCGGAGATACGCAGTATTTT.